Given below is one TCR beta chain in context. Its antigen remains unidentified. CDR3 length: 15 residues. V was pared by 8 bases and J by 5 bases, with 22 bases between. Germline-derived CDR1 and CDR2 are MDHEN and SYDVKM. The data stem from a study of CD8+CD57+ T cells in acquired aplastic anemia. Study summary: Yields of DNA that came from sorted CD4+ and CD8+ cells averaged about 2.9 ug. Overall study results and limits: Significant differences in CD8+ Simpson's diversity were not observed between patients and controls. Found in both controls and patients were 25 to 35 CD8+ CDR3 sequences.

Genomic DNA provided the template from which TCR beta VDJ and CDR3 profiles were obtained. TCRdb re-called the reads with MiXCR, one entry per CDR3 protein. The table records a few hundred thousand distinct CDR3 sequences, roughly 35% of them present only once. V usage is TRBV28 and J usage is TRBJ2-7; a possible D gene is TRBD2 (6 bases). This TCR was recovered from a human donor in good health, serving as a control. The specimen sequenced was sorted CD4+, CD8+, or CD8+CD57+ T cells (not recorded which) from PBMCs. As DNA, the CDR3 is TGTGCCAGCGGTCCCGGGGGTTACAGTTCGCACGAGCAGTACTTC. It is translated as CASGPGGYSSHEQYF.